Listed below are T cell receptor beta chains from one sample, sequenced in a study of CD8 T cells in ankylosing spondylitis. A single record per CDR3 protein comes from TCRdb applying MiXCR to the 5' RACE reads. The sample contains 200,000 to 300,000 distinct CDR3 sequences, around 9.1% of which appear only once. The sequencing input was blood, either unsorted or a sorted T cell fraction (not recorded which). The receptors come from a male donor with ankylosing spondylitis or in good health (not recorded which). Both conserved end residues are part of each CDR3. Fields, in order: V gene, clone size, D gene, J gene, CDR3 DNA, CDR3 protein. D genes are given only for firm matches. Where a row states a size, it is once, few, many or the class of an expanded clone; other rows omit it.

V gene: TRBV6-1
clone size: many
D gene: TRBD1
J gene: TRBJ1-4
CDR3 DNA: TGTGCCAGCAGCCGACGGAGCGGACAGGGGGCAACTAATGAAAAACTGTTTTTT
CDR3 protein: CASSRRSGQGATNEKLFF

V gene: TRBV18
clone size: many
D gene: TRBD1
J gene: TRBJ1-1
CDR3 DNA: TGTGCCAGCTCACCACAACAGGGGGCTGAAGCTTTCTTT
CDR3 protein: CASSPQQGAEAFF

V gene: TRBV4-1
clone size: few
D gene: .
J gene: TRBJ2-2
CDR3 DNA: TGCGCCAGCAGCCAAGACGGGAGATCGGAGAACACCGGGGAGCTGTTTTTT
CDR3 protein: CASSQDGRSENTGELFF

V gene: TRBV4-1
clone size: many
D gene: TRBD1
J gene: TRBJ1-2
CDR3 DNA: TGCGCCAGCAGCCAAGAAGGGACAGATAATAACTATGGCTACACCTTC
CDR3 protein: CASSQEGTDNNYGYTF

V gene: TRBV5-1
clone size: many
D gene: TRBD1
J gene: TRBJ2-7
CDR3 DNA: TGCGCCAGCAGCCCAGGGACAGGGCGGACCTACGAGCAGTACTTC
CDR3 protein: CASSPGTGRTYEQYF

V gene: TRBV7-2
clone size: .
D gene: .
J gene: TRBJ1-2
CDR3 DNA: TGTGCCAGCAGCCACGGGGGAGAGTATGGCTACACCTTC
CDR3 protein: CASSHGGEYGYTF

V gene: TRBV4-1
clone size: many
D gene: TRBD1
J gene: TRBJ2-2
CDR3 DNA: TGCGCCAGCAGCCCTCCACAGGGGACCGGGGAGCTGTTTTTT
CDR3 protein: CASSPPQGTGELFF

V gene: TRBV6-2/TRBV6-3
clone size: few
D gene: TRBD1
J gene: TRBJ2-7
CDR3 DNA: TGTGCCAGCAGACCCCGAGGGACAGGGGAAGACGAGCAGTACTTC
CDR3 protein: CASRPRGTGEDEQYF

V gene: TRBV12-3/TRBV12-4
clone size: few
D gene: TRBD2
J gene: TRBJ2-3
CDR3 DNA: TGTGCCAGCACCCAAAAACGAAATAGCGGGGGGCACACAGATACGCAGTATTTT
CDR3 protein: CASTQKRNSGGHTDTQYF

V gene: TRBV20-1
clone size: many
D gene: .
J gene: TRBJ1-1
CDR3 DNA: TGCAGTGCTAGAGATGGGATTCCAGGGAACACTGAAGCTTTCTTT
CDR3 protein: CSARDGIPGNTEAFF

V gene: TRBV12-3/TRBV12-4
clone size: many
D gene: TRBD1
J gene: TRBJ2-2
CDR3 DNA: TGTGCCAGCAGTCCTGACAGGGCGCCCACCGGGGAGCTGTTTTTT
CDR3 protein: CASSPDRAPTGELFF

V gene: TRBV12-3/TRBV12-4
clone size: .
D gene: TRBD1
J gene: TRBJ1-1
CDR3 DNA: TGTGCCAGCGGCGATCCCGACAGGGGGACTGAAGCTTTCTTT
CDR3 protein: CASGDPDRGTEAFF

V gene: TRBV15
clone size: .
D gene: TRBD2
J gene: TRBJ2-1
CDR3 DNA: TGTGCCACTACAGGACTAGCGGGAGCAGAGGAGCAGTTCTTC
CDR3 protein: CATTGLAGAEEQFF

V gene: TRBV6-4
clone size: .
D gene: .
J gene: TRBJ2-1
CDR3 DNA: TGTGCCAGCAGTGTACAGGATAGCTCCTACAATGAGCAGTTCTTC
CDR3 protein: CASSVQDSSYNEQFF

V gene: TRBV12-3/TRBV12-4
clone size: many
D gene: .
J gene: TRBJ1-1
CDR3 DNA: TGTGCCAGCGGGTCTGGGGGGACTGAAGCTTTCTTT
CDR3 protein: CASGSGGTEAFF

V gene: TRBV5-1
clone size: many
D gene: TRBD2
J gene: TRBJ2-3
CDR3 DNA: TGCGCCAGCAGCTTTCCCGGGACTAGCGGCACAGATACGCAGTATTTT
CDR3 protein: CASSFPGTSGTDTQYF

V gene: TRBV12-3/TRBV12-4
clone size: many
D gene: TRBD1
J gene: TRBJ1-1
CDR3 DNA: TGTGCCAGCAGACCCGGGACAGGGGGATCTGAAGCTTTCTTT
CDR3 protein: CASRPGTGGSEAFF

V gene: TRBV30
clone size: many
D gene: .
J gene: TRBJ1-1
CDR3 DNA: TGTGCCTGGGCCTTGGGGACTGAAGCTTTCTTT
CDR3 protein: CAWALGTEAFF

V gene: TRBV5-1
clone size: .
D gene: .
J gene: TRBJ2-3
CDR3 DNA: TGCGCCAGCAGCTTGGTCGGGGTCCAGGGCACAGATACGCAGTATTTT
CDR3 protein: CASSLVGVQGTDTQYF

V gene: TRBV18
clone size: .
D gene: TRBD2
J gene: TRBJ2-1
CDR3 DNA: TGTGCCAGCTCACCACGGCTAGCGGGAGGCCGTGTTGATGAGCAGTTCTTC
CDR3 protein: CASSPRLAGGRVDEQFF

V gene: TRBV27
clone size: many
D gene: .
J gene: TRBJ1-1
CDR3 DNA: TGTGCCAGCGGATCCGGGAAGAACACTGAAGCTTTCTTT
CDR3 protein: CASGSGKNTEAFF

V gene: TRBV18
clone size: few
D gene: .
J gene: TRBJ1-6
CDR3 DNA: TGTGCCAGCTCACCACTTGGGCCCCAGCCTAATTCACCCCTCCACTTT
CDR3 protein: CASSPLGPQPNSPLHF

V gene: TRBV4-1
clone size: many
D gene: .
J gene: TRBJ1-2
CDR3 DNA: TGCGCCAGCAGCCAAGTGGTGTTTGTTGGCTACACCTTC
CDR3 protein: CASSQVVFVGYTF

V gene: TRBV5-1
clone size: few
D gene: TRBD2
J gene: TRBJ2-5
CDR3 DNA: TGCGCCAGCAGCTTGGAACGACGGGGGGGCGAGACCCAGTACTTC
CDR3 protein: CASSLERRGGETQYF

V gene: TRBV15
clone size: many
D gene: TRBD2
J gene: TRBJ2-4
CDR3 DNA: TGTGCCACCAGCAGAGATCGGGGAGGGGCACAGAAAAACATTCAGTACTTC
CDR3 protein: CATSRDRGGAQKNIQYF

V gene: TRBV6-5
clone size: .
D gene: TRBD1
J gene: TRBJ1-1
CDR3 DNA: TGTGCCAGCAGTTACTCTCACCTACAGGGGGTGAACACTGAAGCTTTCTTT
CDR3 protein: CASSYSHLQGVNTEAFF

V gene: TRBV19
clone size: many
D gene: .
J gene: TRBJ1-1
CDR3 DNA: TGTGCCAGTAGTCCCCCCTTTAGCAGGGTGGCCACTGAAGCTTTCTTT
CDR3 protein: CASSPPFSRVATEAFF

V gene: TRBV29-1
clone size: many
D gene: .
J gene: TRBJ1-2
CDR3 DNA: TGCAGCGCCTCTTTACTGGCCGGGGACTACACCTTC
CDR3 protein: CSASLLAGDYTF

V gene: TRBV12-3/TRBV12-4
clone size: many
D gene: TRBD1
J gene: TRBJ1-4
CDR3 DNA: TGTGCCAGCAGTCAGTCCAGGAGGGCAGGGGGTCAGACTAATGAAAAACTGTTTTTT
CDR3 protein: CASSQSRRAGGQTNEKLFF

V gene: TRBV20-1
clone size: few
D gene: TRBD1
J gene: TRBJ2-1
CDR3 DNA: TGCAGTGCTCCCGGGACAGGGCCCTACAATGAGCAGTTCTTC
CDR3 protein: CSAPGTGPYNEQFF

V gene: TRBV5-5
clone size: few
D gene: .
J gene: TRBJ2-3
CDR3 DNA: TGTGCCAGCAGCTCCCTCCAGCGGGTCGTAGATACGCAGTATTTT
CDR3 protein: CASSSLQRVVDTQYF

V gene: TRBV3-1
clone size: many
D gene: .
J gene: TRBJ2-1
CDR3 DNA: TGTGCCAGCAGCCCCTTTGGGGGAAGAGACCATGAGCAGTTCTTC
CDR3 protein: CASSPFGGRDHEQFF

V gene: TRBV3-1
clone size: .
D gene: .
J gene: TRBJ2-3
CDR3 DNA: TGTGCCACCTGCCACGCTATAGGGAGGTCTAGCACAGATACGCAGTATTTT
CDR3 protein: CATCHAIGRSSTDTQYF

V gene: TRBV2
clone size: many
D gene: .
J gene: TRBJ1-1
CDR3 DNA: TGTGCCAGCAGTGGGGGGTACACTTTGGGCACTGAAGCTTTCTTT
CDR3 protein: CASSGGYTLGTEAFF

V gene: TRBV5-1
clone size: many
D gene: TRBD1
J gene: TRBJ2-3
CDR3 DNA: TGCGCCAGCAGCAGACAGGGGAGTGCAGATACGCAGTATTTT
CDR3 protein: CASSRQGSADTQYF

V gene: TRBV9
clone size: many
D gene: .
J gene: TRBJ1-3
CDR3 DNA: TGTGCCAGCAGCGTAGAAGGGGGCTCTGGAAACACCATATATTTT
CDR3 protein: CASSVEGGSGNTIYF

V gene: TRBV20-1
clone size: many
D gene: .
J gene: TRBJ2-1
CDR3 DNA: TGCAGTGCTAGAGCTCCCAGGGGCAATGAGCAGTTCTTC
CDR3 protein: CSARAPRGNEQFF

V gene: TRBV9
clone size: .
D gene: .
J gene: TRBJ2-1
CDR3 DNA: TGTGCCAGCAGCGTAGGAAGCCCTGATGAGCAGTTCTTC
CDR3 protein: CASSVGSPDEQFF

V gene: TRBV27
clone size: many
D gene: .
J gene: TRBJ1-1
CDR3 DNA: TGTGCCAGCAGTTTATCAGGGGTTCGGACTGAAGCTTTCTTT
CDR3 protein: CASSLSGVRTEAFF

V gene: TRBV29-1
clone size: many
D gene: .
J gene: TRBJ1-1
CDR3 DNA: TGCAGCGTCAAACAGGGATACACTGAAGCTTTCTTT
CDR3 protein: CSVKQGYTEAFF

V gene: TRBV7-9
clone size: .
D gene: TRBD2
J gene: TRBJ2-7
CDR3 DNA: TGTGCCAGCAGCACCGGGACTAGCGGCTACAAGCAGTACTTC
CDR3 protein: CASSTGTSGYKQYF

V gene: TRBV5-1
clone size: .
D gene: .
J gene: TRBJ1-6
CDR3 DNA: TGCGCCAGCAGCAAGGTTCACCCGGCGGAATCACCCCTCCACTTT
CDR3 protein: CASSKVHPAESPLHF

V gene: TRBV1
clone size: few
D gene: .
J gene: TRBJ2-5
CDR3 DNA: TGCACCAGCAGTGTCAGTCTAGCGGCCATCGCGGGAGAGACCCAGTACTTC
CDR3 protein: CTSSVSLAAIAGETQYF